The 13 T cell receptor beta chains reported below all come from one sample, sequenced in a study of cytomegalovirus exposure and HLA in healthy donors. The PCR had 60 Vbeta and 13 Jbeta primers. TCRdb's table, derived via immunoSEQ multiplex PCR, lists solely in-frame clones and lacks some. The sample records tens of thousands of clones, roughly 84% being singletons. The sequencing input was PBMCs. The receptors come from a human donor in good health.

This sequence joins TRBV4-2 and TRBJ2-3; TRBD2 agrees at 7 bases. V lost 4 bases, J lost 4 bases, and 11 bases stayed unmatched. The length of the CDR3 is 16 residues. Germline values: CDR1 LGHNA, CDR2 YNFKEQ. CDR3 coding DNA: TGTGCCAGCAGCCCCACTAGCGTACAAGCCCCAGATACGCAGTATTTT. This translates into CASSPTSVQAPDTQYF.

J is TRBJ2-3 and V is TRBV19; 9 positions agree with TRBD2. Germline loops: CDR1 LNHDA, CDR2 SQIVND (reference sequence). The CDR3 length is 14 residues. J gave up 5 bases and V 4 bases, and 4 bases lay outside the gene matches. The DNA of the CDR3 is TGTGCCAGTAGTAGCGGGAGGGCCAAAGATACGCAGTATTTT. This sequence encodes CASSSGRAKDTQYF.

The chain employs TRBV2 and TRBJ1-1; 8 bases agree with TRBD1. With 7 bases clipped from V and 4 bases from J, the junction kept 5 bases outside the gene matches. The CDR3 extends over 13 amino acids. Germline V lookup: CDR1 SNHLY, CDR2 FYNNEI. The CDR3 coding sequence is TGTGCCAGCAAGGACAGGGTCGTCACTGAAGCTTTCTTT. It codes for CASKDRVVTEAFF. Based on the CDR3 plus reference TRBV2 and TRBJ1-1, the full variable domain is EPEVTQTPSHQVTQMGQEVILRCVPISNHLYFYWYRQILGQKVEFLVSFYNNEISEKSEIFDDQFSVERPDGSNFTLKIRSTKLEDSAMYFCASKDRVVTEAFFGQGTRLTVV.

The V and J genes are TRBV5-4 and TRBJ2-3; 12 nucleotides match TRBD2. The J segment lost 1 base and the V segment lost 0 bases, leaving 6 bases of the junction unmatched. Germline lookup yields CDR1 SGHNT and CDR2 YYREEE (reference sequence). The CDR3 covers 18 residues. The CDR3 DNA reads TGTGCCAGCAGCTTGGGGCTAGCGGGGGGGCGCGGCACAGATACGCAGTATTTT. This translates into CASSLGLAGGRGTDTQYF.

J is TRBJ2-7 and V is TRBV6-5; D is uncertain. CDR1 MNHEY and CDR2 SVGAGI come from the germline V gene. The CDR3 loop spans 13 amino acids. Trimming stripped 4 bases from V and 2 bases from J, with 9 bases between. This chain's CDR3 is CASSFEETYEQYF. The CDR3 DNA reads TGTGCCAGCAGTTTTGAGGAGACCTACGAGCAGTACTTC.

The chain has TRBV7-3 and TRBJ1-1; D not certain. V was shortened by 1 base and J by 4 bases, with 7 bases between the two germline ends. Germline CDR1 is SGHTA and CDR2 is FQGTGA. This CDR3 spans 13 amino acids. The CDR3 protein is CASSLNLLTEAFF. For the CDR3, the DNA is TGTGCCAGCAGCTTAAACTTGCTCACTGAAGCTTTCTTT.

V and J are TRBV2 and TRBJ2-1, with TRBD2 matching over 7 bases. The CDR3 is 18 amino acids. V was pared by 2 bases and J by 0 bases, with 10 bases of the junction left unmatched. CDR1 and CDR2 from the germline V gene are SNHLY and FYNNEI. CDR3 in amino acids: CASSEWGGVAGSYNEQFF. The CDR3 DNA sequence: TGTGCCAGCAGTGAATGGGGCGGGGTAGCGGGCTCCTACAATGAGCAGTTCTTC.

CDR3 protein: CAWSQTRTSGFTGELFF. CDR3 DNA: TGTGCCTGGAGTCAAACTAGGACTAGCGGATTCACCGGGGAGCTGTTTTTT. J is TRBJ2-2 and V is TRBV30; the match to TRBD2 covers 10 bases. The J segment lost 4 bases and the V segment lost 2 bases, leaving 10 bases of the junction unmatched. The CDR3 is 17 residues long. Looked up from germline, CDR1 is GTSNPN and CDR2 is SVGIG (reference sequence).

The chain has TRBV7-2 and TRBJ1-5; 7 bases are shared with TRBD1. This CDR3 contains 15 residues. Germline CDR1 reads SGHTA; CDR2 reads FQGNSA. V shed 1 base and J 7 bases; nucleotides not matched to a gene: 7. Written as DNA, the CDR3 is TGTGCCAGCAGCTTAGAGTCTGGCAGGGGGCAGCCCCAGCATTTT. Translated, it gives CASSLESGRGQPQHF.

In DNA form, the CDR3 reads TGTGCCAGCTCACCAGCGGTGACAGGGCGGGGAGTGAACACTGAAGCTTTCTTT. This encodes CASSPAVTGRGVNTEAFF. The rearrangement uses TRBV18 and TRBJ1-1; 7 positions match TRBD1. The germline gives CDR1 KGHSH, CDR2 LQKENI. The CDR3 spans 18 residues. J lost 0 bases, V lost 2 bases, and 12 bases had no gene match.

The genes are TRBV7-9 and TRBJ1-5; no reliable D call. The CDR3 runs 14 residues. Between the trimmed V and J ends, which lost 5 bases and 4 bases, there was a span of 12 bases. CDR1 and CDR2 from the germline V gene are SEHNR and FQNEAQ (reference sequence). The CDR3 is CASSLGELNQPQHF. CDR3 DNA sequence: TGTGCCAGCAGCCTAGGAGAGCTAAATCAGCCCCAGCATTTT.

The J gene is TRBJ2-3, the V gene TRBV4-1; no reliable D call. Trimming removed 0 bases at V and 2 bases at J, with 6 bases between. Germline assignment: CDR1 MGHRA and CDR2 YSYEKL. The CDR3 sequence is 14 residues long. This CDR3 reads CASSQDWATDTQYF. For the CDR3, the DNA is TGCGCCAGCAGCCAAGATTGGGCCACAGATACGCAGTATTTT.

The chain joins TRBV18 to TRBJ1-1; D perhaps matches TRBD1 (6 bases). There are 13 residues in the CDR3. Trimming took 6 bases from V and 3 from J, leaving 11 bases between them. Germline CDR1 reads KGHSH; CDR2 reads LQKENI. The CDR3 here is CASSKDRYTEAFF. CDR3 in DNA: TGTGCCAGCTCCAAAGACAGGTACACTGAAGCTTTCTTT.